This is a list of T cell receptor beta chains from one sample in a study of T cell clonotyping in hematopoietic cell transplantation. Assay: immunoSEQ multiplex PCR; the TCRdb copy retains only in-frame clones and omits some. The data hold some 7,000 clones, with roughly 98% observed a single time. This sample comprised PBMCs, obtained 30 days after allogeneic stem cell transplant. The origin of the receptors is a male patient aged 60-69 years who had an allogeneic stem cell transplant from a related donor, so the T cells may come from the graft donor. Some clones in this sample may be carry-over from other donors' samples. The CDR3 runs from the conserved cysteine through the conserved F or W. The D gene is left open where the match is weak. A row's size may be missing; if present it is once, few, many or a size class.

j_call: TRBJ2-3; clone_size: -; d_call: -; cdr3_length: 16; v_call: TRBV7-2; cdr3_aa: CASSLVSAPSTDTQYF; cdr3_nt: TGTGCCAGCAGCTTAGTTTCTGCGCCGTCCACAGATACGCAGTATTTT
j_call: TRBJ1-1; clone_size: -; d_call: TRBD1; cdr3_length: 15; v_call: TRBV6-5; cdr3_aa: CASSYSRQGGTEAFF; cdr3_nt: TGTGCCAGCAGTTACTCGAGACAGGGGGGCACTGAAGCTTTCTTT
j_call: TRBJ2-7; clone_size: -; d_call: TRBD1; cdr3_length: 14; v_call: TRBV5-6; cdr3_aa: CASSTGQGSYEQYF; cdr3_nt: TGTGCCAGCAGCACGGGACAGGGCTCCTACGAGCAGTACTTC
j_call: TRBJ2-7; clone_size: -; d_call: TRBD1; cdr3_length: 13; v_call: TRBV29-1; cdr3_aa: CSVEGGQSYEQYF; cdr3_nt: TGCAGCGTTGAAGGGGGACAGTCCTACGAGCAGTACTTC
j_call: TRBJ1-4; clone_size: -; d_call: -; cdr3_length: 17; v_call: TRBV19; cdr3_aa: CASTLHGQSDGGEKLFF; cdr3_nt: TGTGCCAGTACCCTTCACGGCCAGTCCGACGGAGGTGAAAAACTGTTTTTT
j_call: TRBJ1-2; clone_size: -; d_call: TRBD1; cdr3_length: 16; v_call: TRBV9; cdr3_aa: CASSSSTGGVLYGYTF; cdr3_nt: TGTGCCAGCAGCTCATCGACAGGGGGCGTCCTCTATGGCTACACCTTC
j_call: TRBJ1-6; clone_size: -; d_call: -; cdr3_length: 12; v_call: TRBV25-1; cdr3_aa: CASSTWGSPLHF; cdr3_nt: TGTGCCAGCAGTACCTGGGGTTCACCCCTCCACTTT
j_call: TRBJ1-5; clone_size: -; d_call: -; cdr3_length: 13; v_call: TRBV28; cdr3_aa: CASSGGEDQPQHF; cdr3_nt: TGTGCCAGCAGTGGGGGGGAAGATCAGCCCCAGCATTTT
j_call: TRBJ1-2; clone_size: once; d_call: TRBD1; cdr3_length: 13; v_call: TRBV30; cdr3_aa: CAWRVTGFYGYTF; cdr3_nt: TGTGCCTGGAGAGTGACAGGGTTCTATGGCTACACCTTC
j_call: TRBJ1-1; clone_size: -; d_call: -; cdr3_length: 12; v_call: TRBV5-1; cdr3_aa: CASSLGDTEAFF; cdr3_nt: TGCGCCAGCAGCTTGGGGGACACTGAAGCTTTCTTT
j_call: TRBJ1-1; clone_size: -; d_call: -; cdr3_length: 15; v_call: TRBV2; cdr3_aa: CASSEDQGASTEAFF; cdr3_nt: TGTGCCAGCAGTGAAGATCAGGGTGCGAGCACTGAAGCTTTCTTT